The sequence of this TCR beta chain was determined in a study of blood T cells in healthy people across ages. With a J-beta primer mix and a sample-barcoded 5' primer, a second PCR ran about 6 to 11 cycles. TCRdb redid the calling of the 5' RACE reads with MiXCR, one entry per CDR3 protein. The data show some 1,800,000 distinct CDR3 sequences, roughly two fifths seen once. The V gene's germline CDR1 is SEHNR and CDR2 FQNEAQ (reference sequence). Trimming removed 6 bases at V and 0 bases at J, with 13 bases between. The CDR3 extends over 15 amino acids. Sequencing was done on a sample of blood. This chain joins TRBV7-9 and TRBJ2-3, with a weak D call TRBD2 (5 bases). The clonotype comes from a human donor in good health. The CDR3 loop is CASRPVGVSTDTQYF. The CDR3 nucleotides are TGTGCCAGCAGACCGGTCGGGGTTAGCACAGATACGCAGTATTTT. The whole variable domain, remainder taken from reference TRBV7-9 and TRBJ2-3, is DTGVSQNPRHKITKRGQNVTFRCDPISEHNRLYWYRQTLGQGPEFLTYFQNEAQLEKSRLLSDRFSAERPKGSFSTLEIQRTEQGDSAMYLCASRPVGVSTDTQYFGPGTRLTVL.